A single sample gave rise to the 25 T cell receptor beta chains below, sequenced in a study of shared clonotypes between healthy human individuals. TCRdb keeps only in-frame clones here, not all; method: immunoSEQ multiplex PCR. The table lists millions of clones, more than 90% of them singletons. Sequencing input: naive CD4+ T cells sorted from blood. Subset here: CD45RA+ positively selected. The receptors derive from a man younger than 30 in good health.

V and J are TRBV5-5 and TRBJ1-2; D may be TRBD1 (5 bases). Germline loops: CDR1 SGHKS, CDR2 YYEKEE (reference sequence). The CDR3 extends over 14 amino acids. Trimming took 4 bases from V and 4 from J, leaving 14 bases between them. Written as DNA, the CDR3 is TGTGCCAGCAGCCCGGGAACTGGGGGCTATGGCTACACCTTC. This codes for CASSPGTGGYGYTF.

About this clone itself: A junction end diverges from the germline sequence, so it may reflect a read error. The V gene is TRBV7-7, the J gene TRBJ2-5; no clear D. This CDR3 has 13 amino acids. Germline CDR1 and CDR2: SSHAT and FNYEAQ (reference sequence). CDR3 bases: TGTGCTAGCAGCTCCGCCCCCCAAGAGACCCAGTACTTC. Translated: CASSSAPQETQYF.

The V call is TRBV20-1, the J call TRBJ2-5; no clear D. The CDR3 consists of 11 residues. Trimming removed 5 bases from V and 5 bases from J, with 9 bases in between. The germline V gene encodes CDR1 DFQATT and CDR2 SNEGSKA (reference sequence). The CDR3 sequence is CSAWFLETQYF. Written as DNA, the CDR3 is TGCAGTGCTTGGTTCCTTGAGACCCAGTACTTC.

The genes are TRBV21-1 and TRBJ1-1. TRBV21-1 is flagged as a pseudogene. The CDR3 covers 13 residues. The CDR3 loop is CASSGHRPFGAFF. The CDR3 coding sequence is TGTGCCAGCAGCGGTCACCGACCTTTCGGAGCTTTCTTT.

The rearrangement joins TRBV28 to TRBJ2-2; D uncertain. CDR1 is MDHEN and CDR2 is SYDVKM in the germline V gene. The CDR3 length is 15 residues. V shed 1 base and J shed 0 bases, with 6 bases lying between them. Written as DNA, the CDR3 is TGTGCCAGCAGTTTATTCAGGACGAACACCGGGGAGCTGTTTTTT. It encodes CASSLFRTNTGELFF. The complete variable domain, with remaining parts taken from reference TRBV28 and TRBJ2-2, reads DVKVTQSSRYLVKRTGEKVFLECVQDMDHENMFWYRQDPGLGLRLIYFSYDVKMKEKGDIPEGYSVSREKKERFSLILESASTNQTSMYLCASSLFRTNTGELFFGEGSRLTVL.

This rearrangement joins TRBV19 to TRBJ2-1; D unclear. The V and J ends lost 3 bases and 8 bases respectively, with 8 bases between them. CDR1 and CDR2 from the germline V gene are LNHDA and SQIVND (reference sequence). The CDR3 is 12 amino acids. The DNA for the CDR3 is TGTGCCAGTAGTATTGACCGGGATGAGCAGTTCTTC. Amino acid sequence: CASSIDRDEQFF.

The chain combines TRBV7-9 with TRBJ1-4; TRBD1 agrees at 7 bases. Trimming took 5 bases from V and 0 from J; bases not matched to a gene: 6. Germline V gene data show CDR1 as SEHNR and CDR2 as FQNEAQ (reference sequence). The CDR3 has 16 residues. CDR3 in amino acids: CASSTGQLATNEKLFF. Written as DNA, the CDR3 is TGTGCCAGCAGCACGGGACAGCTTGCAACTAATGAAAAACTGTTTTTT.

The CDR3 loop reads CASSRAGASYEQYF. The CDR3 DNA is TGTGCCAGCAGCAGAGCGGGAGCCTCGTACGAGCAGTACTTC. This chain links TRBV5-6 with TRBJ2-7, with 8 nucleotides matching TRBD2. This CDR3 spans 14 amino acids. Germline values: CDR1 SGHDT, CDR2 YYEEEE. The V gene end was trimmed by 4 bases and the J gene end by 4 bases; junction bases not matched to a gene: 7.

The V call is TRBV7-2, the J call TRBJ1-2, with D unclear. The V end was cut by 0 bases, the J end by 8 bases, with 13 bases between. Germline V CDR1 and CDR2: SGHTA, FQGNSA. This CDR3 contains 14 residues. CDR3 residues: CASSLARSPGGYTF. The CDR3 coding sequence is TGTGCCAGCAGCTTAGCGAGGTCCCCGGGGGGCTACACCTTC.

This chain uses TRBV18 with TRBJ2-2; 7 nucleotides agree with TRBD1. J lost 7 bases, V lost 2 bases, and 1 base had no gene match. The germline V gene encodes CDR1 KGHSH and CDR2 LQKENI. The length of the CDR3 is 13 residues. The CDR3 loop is CASSPDRDGELFF. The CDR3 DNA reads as TGTGCCAGCTCACCAGACAGGGACGGGGAGCTGTTTTTT.

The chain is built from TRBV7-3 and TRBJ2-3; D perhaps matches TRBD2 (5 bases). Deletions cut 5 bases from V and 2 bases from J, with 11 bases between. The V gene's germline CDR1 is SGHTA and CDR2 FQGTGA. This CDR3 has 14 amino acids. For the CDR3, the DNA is TGTGCCAGCAGCCCTCTCGGGATCACAGATACGCAGTATTTT. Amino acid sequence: CASSPLGITDTQYF.

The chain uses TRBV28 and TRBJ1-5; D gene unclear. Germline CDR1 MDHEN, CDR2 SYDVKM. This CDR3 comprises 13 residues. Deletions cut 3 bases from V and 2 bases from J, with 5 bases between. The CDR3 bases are TGTGCCAGCAGTTTCCCTCGCAATCAGCCCCAGCATTTT. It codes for CASSFPRNQPQHF.

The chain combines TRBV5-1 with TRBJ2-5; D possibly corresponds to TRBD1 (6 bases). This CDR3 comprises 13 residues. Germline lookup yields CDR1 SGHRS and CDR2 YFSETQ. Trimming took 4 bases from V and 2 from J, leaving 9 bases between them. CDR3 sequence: CASSRTDQETQYF. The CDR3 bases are TGCGCCAGCAGCCGGACAGATCAAGAGACCCAGTACTTC.

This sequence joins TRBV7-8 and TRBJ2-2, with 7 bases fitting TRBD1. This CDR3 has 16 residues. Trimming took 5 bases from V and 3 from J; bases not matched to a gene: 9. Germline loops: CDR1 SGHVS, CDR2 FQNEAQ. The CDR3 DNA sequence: TGTGCCAGCAGCCCCGCACCGGGACAGTACACCGGGGAGCTGTTTTTT. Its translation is CASSPAPGQYTGELFF.

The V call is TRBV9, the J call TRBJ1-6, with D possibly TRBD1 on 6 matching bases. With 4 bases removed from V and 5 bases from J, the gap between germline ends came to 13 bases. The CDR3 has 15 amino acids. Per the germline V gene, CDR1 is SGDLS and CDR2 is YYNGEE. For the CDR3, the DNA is TGTGCCAGCAGCTCCTCGGGGGCGAATAATTCACCCCTCCACTTT. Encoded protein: CASSSSGANNSPLHF.

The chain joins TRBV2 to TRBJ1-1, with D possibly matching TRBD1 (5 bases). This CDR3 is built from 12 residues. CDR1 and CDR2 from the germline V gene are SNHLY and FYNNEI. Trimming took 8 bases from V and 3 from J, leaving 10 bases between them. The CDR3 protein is CASGGDDTEAFF. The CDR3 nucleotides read TGTGCCAGCGGGGGGGATGACACTGAAGCTTTCTTT.

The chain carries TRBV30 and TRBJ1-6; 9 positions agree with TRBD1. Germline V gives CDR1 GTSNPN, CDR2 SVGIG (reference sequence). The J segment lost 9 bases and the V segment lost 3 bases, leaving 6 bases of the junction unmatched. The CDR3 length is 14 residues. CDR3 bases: TGTGCCTGGAGAGGGGACAGGGTGGCTTCACCCCTCCACTTT. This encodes CAWRGDRVASPLHF. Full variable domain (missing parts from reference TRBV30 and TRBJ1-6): SQTIHQWPATLVQPVGSPLSLECTVEGTSNPNLYWYRQAAGRGLQLLFYSVGIGQISSEVPQNLSASRPQDRQFILSSKKLLLSDSGFYLCAWRGDRVASPLHFGNGTRLTVT.

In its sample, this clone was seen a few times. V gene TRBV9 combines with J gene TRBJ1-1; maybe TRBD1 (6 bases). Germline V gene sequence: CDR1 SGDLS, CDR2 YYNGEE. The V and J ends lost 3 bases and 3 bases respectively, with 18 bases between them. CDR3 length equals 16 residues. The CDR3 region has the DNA TGTGCCAGCAGCGCCCTGGGGGGCGCGGGGGACACTGAAGCTTTCTTT. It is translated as CASSALGGAGDTEAFF.

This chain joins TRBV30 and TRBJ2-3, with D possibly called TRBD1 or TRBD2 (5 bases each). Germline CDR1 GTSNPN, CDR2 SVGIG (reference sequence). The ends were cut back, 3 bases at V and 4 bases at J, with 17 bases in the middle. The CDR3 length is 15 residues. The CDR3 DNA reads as TGTGCCTGGAGCAAAGGCCCCCGGGACGCAGATACGCAGTATTTT. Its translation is CAWSKGPRDADTQYF.

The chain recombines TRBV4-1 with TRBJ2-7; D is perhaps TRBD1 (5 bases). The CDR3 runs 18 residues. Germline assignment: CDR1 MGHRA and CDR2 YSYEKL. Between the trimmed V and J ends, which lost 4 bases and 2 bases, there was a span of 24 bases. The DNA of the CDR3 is TGCGCCAGCAGCCGAGGATACGGGCCACAGCAGGGTACCTACGAGCAGTACTTC. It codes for CASSRGYGPQQGTYEQYF.

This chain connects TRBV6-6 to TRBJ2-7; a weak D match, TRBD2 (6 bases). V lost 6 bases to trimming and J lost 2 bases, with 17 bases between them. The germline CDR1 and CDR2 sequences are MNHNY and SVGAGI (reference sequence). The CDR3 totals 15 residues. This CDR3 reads CASRLDPGLTYEQYF. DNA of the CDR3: TGTGCCAGCAGACTAGACCCGGGACTGACCTACGAGCAGTACTTC.

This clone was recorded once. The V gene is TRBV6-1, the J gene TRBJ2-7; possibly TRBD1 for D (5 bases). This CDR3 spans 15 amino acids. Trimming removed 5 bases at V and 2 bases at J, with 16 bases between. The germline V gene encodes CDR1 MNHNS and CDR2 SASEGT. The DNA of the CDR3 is TGTGCCAGCAGTAGGAATCACGACAGTGCCTACGAGCAGTACTTC. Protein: CASSRNHDSAYEQYF.

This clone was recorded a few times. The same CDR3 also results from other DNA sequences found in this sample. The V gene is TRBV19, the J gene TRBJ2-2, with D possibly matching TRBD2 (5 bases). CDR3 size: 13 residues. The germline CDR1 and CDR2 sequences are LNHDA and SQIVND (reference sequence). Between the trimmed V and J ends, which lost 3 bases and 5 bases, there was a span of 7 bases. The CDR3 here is CASSIRGTGELFF. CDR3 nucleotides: TGTGCCAGTAGTATCCGAGGGACCGGGGAGCTGTTTTTT. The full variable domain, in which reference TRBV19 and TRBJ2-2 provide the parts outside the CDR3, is DGGITQSPKYLFRKEGQNVTLSCEQNLNHDAMYWYRQDPGQGLRLIYYSQIVNDFQKGDIAEGYSVSREKKESFPLTVTSAQKNPTAFYLCASSIRGTGELFFGEGSRLTVL.

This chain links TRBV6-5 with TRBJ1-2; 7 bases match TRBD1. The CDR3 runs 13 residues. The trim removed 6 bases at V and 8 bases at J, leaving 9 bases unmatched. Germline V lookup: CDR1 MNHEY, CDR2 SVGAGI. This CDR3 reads CASSYRGSRGYTF. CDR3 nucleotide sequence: TGTGCCAGCAGCTACAGGGGTTCGAGGGGCTACACCTTC.

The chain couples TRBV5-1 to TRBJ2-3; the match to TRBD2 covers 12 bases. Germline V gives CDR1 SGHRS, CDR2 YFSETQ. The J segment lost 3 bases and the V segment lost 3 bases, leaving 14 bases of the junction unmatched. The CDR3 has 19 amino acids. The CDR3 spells CASSSGLAGPRRSTDTQYF. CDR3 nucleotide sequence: TGCGCCAGCAGCTCAGGACTAGCGGGACCTAGGAGATCAACAGATACGCAGTATTTT.